This record looks at one TCR beta chain sequence and its context. In its sample, this clonotype was seen many times. The specificity of this receptor is unknown. Per-base quality was not reported, and no clone a single base away is much larger than it. This entry comes from a study of T cells in Graves' hyperthyroidism and ophthalmopathy (dated by TCRdb to the late 2010s). Study-level background: Peripheral blood was sampled at the time of initial diagnosis, prior to any treatment. To identify distinguishing TCR V-J signatures, a discovery cohort of 95 to 100 patients was used, comprising approximately 40 with Graves' ophthalmopathy and under 60 with stable Graves' hyperthyroidism. For training and testing, the 80 to 100 patients in the discovery cohort were randomly divided in a 7:3 ratio. The study also compared thyroid tissue and blood T-cell repertoires from five or six Graves' hyperthyroidism patients. After blood sampling, hyperthyroidism patients were treated with methimazole at a starting dose of 30 mg daily, and ophthalmopathy patients were treated with high-dose intravenous methylprednisolone. According to the paper, TCR Vbeta CDR3 sequencing was carried out on 135 peripheral blood samples, which came from under 50 ophthalmopathy, approximately 78 hyperthyroidism and about 17 progressor patients. An independent validation cohort of 18 to 20 hyperthyroidism patients and over 15 patients who later progressed to ophthalmopathy tested prospective prediction of ophthalmopathy.

The study at large found these results: In validation, the model predicted progression to ophthalmopathy with 55% to 71% sensitivity and roughly 75% specificity, a median of 6.5 months before onset. Most expanded thyroid clonotypes (frequency above 0.001) were also found in blood, which suggests that blood repertoires may mirror thyroid immune responses. No statistical method was used to fix the sample size in advance, and group allocation was not hidden from the investigators. Ophthalmopathy was separated from stable hyperthyroidism by a 13 V-J signature model, with 85% to 90% sensitivity and roughly 81% specificity obtained in cross-validation and 80%/75% obtained in testing.

The TCR beta CDR3 regions were amplified from RNA transcripts. The TCR CDR3 was subjected to a first round of RT-PCR using the HTBI primer set and the Qiagen OneStep RT-PCR kit. The libraries were constructed in a second round of multiplex PCR and then size-selected and purified. The libraries were sequenced on an Illumina HiSeq2000 using paired-end 100 bp reads. For the original study's pipeline: SOAPnuke was used to process the raw data, removing reads that contained adapters or uncalled bases, had a mean Phred below 15, or lacked an exact match to the constant primer or identifier. COPE v1.2.5 was used to merge high-quality paired reads, and clonotypes were defined as unique nucleotide sequences. Clonotypes were aligned to IMGT TRBV, TRBD and TRBJ reference segments using MiTCR v1.1. Only V-J combinations with frequency above 0.0001, covering about 99% of repertoires, were analysed. A TCS score was defined as the ratio between F50 (clonal expansion) and ExV (chaos), using BLOSUM62-based TCRdist between CDR3 peptides within each V-J. Welch's t-statistics and random forest reduced 500 to 550 V-J features to 13, which were used in a naive Bayes classifier (R e1071). The public reads were run again by TCRdb, first through fastp at Q25 and then through MiXCR, and only productive beta chains were kept. Each CDR3 protein gets just one entry, which takes the most common genes and DNA from the rows behind it. The V and J calls were not made by the authors but by TCRdb's processing. The sample table contains some 620,000 distinct CDR3 sequences; only one count was recorded for around 16% of them. Over 3.5% of the sample belongs to the ten largest clones.

Stable Graves' hyperthyroidism was defined as no progression to ophthalmopathy during 18 months of follow-up. Hyperthyroidism patients were newly diagnosed, had a disease duration of under 2 months, and were aged 18 to 65 years. Any patient with an uncontrolled infection, another autoimmune disease, pregnancy or lactation was excluded. Diagnoses were based on clinical symptoms, serum thyroxine and TRAb, thyroid ultrasound and orbital computed tomography. PBMCs were isolated from 8 to 10 ml of fresh peripheral blood by Ficoll-Paque density gradient centrifugation. Total RNA was extracted using Trizol reagent, and RNA quality was assessed on an Agilent 2100 Bioanalyzer. CDR1 and CDR2 were assigned from the germline V gene as MGHDK and SYGVNS. The CDR3 sequence holds 12 residues, the cysteine and phenylalanine included. CDR3 DNA only is kept here, 36 bases in frame from base 1. At the junction V is shortened by 6 bases and J by 5 bases, with 11 bases in between.

The sequence is built from TRBV25-1 and TRBJ2-7; TRBD1 is a weak D gene call, 5 bases matching. Sequencing was performed on blood. This sequence was found in a woman aged 25 to 39 with Graves' hyperthyroidism. The nucleotide sequence reads as follows: TGTGCCAGCAGCAGGGATCCCCACGAGCAGTACTTC. It codes for CASSRDPHEQYF.